These 23 T cell receptor beta chains originate from one sample sequenced in a study of sequential checkpoint blockade in melanoma. Treatment of the sample: randomized to nivolumab then ipilimumab (arm A) or the reverse (arm B). The assay was immunoSEQ multiplex PCR, and TCRdb's table has in-frame clones only and misses some. Of 25,000 to 35,000 clones listed, 65% to 85% are singletons. The sample here was CD8+ T cells sorted from blood (inferred from file names), taken from a patient given nivolumab and ipilimumab in sequence. All receptors derive from a human donor with melanoma.

The V and J genes are TRBV9 and TRBJ2-1, with TRBD2 matching 10 bases. Germline assignment: CDR1 SGDLS and CDR2 YYNGEE. J was trimmed by 8 bases and V by 3 bases; bases with no gene match: 5. This CDR3 has 14 residues. In DNA, the CDR3 is TGTGCCAGCAGCGAGGGGACTAGCGTCGATGAGCAGTTCTTC. Translated, it gives CASSEGTSVDEQFF.

The gene calls are TRBV15 and TRBJ2-3; no firm D call. The J call may be in error: the DNA end matches TRBJ1-5 better. Per germline, CDR1 LNHNV and CDR2 YYDKDF (reference sequence). The CDR3 extends over 15 amino acids. The CDR3 reads CATSKSGSYTDTQHF. The CDR3 DNA sequence: TGTGCCACCAGCAAGAGCGGGTCCTACACAGATACGCAGCATTTT.

The chain couples TRBV12-5 to TRBJ2-1; 11 nucleotides match TRBD1. This CDR3 region has 14 residues. Per the germline V gene, CDR1 is LGHNT and CDR2 is FRNRAP. V lost 6 bases and J lost 2; bases outside the gene matches: 0. The CDR3 DNA is TGTGCTAGTGGGGACAGGGGGCCCTACAATGAGCAGTTCTTC. This gives the protein CASGDRGPYNEQFF.

The chain links TRBV11-2 to TRBJ1-6; no clear D gene. The CDR3 spans 17 residues. Trimming removed 4 bases at V and 0 bases at J, with 13 bases between. In germline, CDR1 is SGHAT, CDR2 FQNNGV. Here the CDR3 reads CASSSETRSSYNSPLHF. The DNA of the CDR3 is TGTGCCAGCAGCTCCGAAACACGGAGCTCCTATAATTCACCCCTCCACTTT.

V gene TRBV19 combines with J gene TRBJ2-5; the D gene is possibly TRBD1 (6 bases). Judging by the DNA end, TRBJ2-7 fits better; the J call may be wrong. The CDR3 has 15 amino acids. Germline V CDR1 and CDR2: LNHDA, SQIVND (reference sequence). CDR3 loop: CASSIDPGETREQYF. CDR3 sequence (DNA): TGTGCCAGTAGTATAGACCCAGGGGAAACCCGCGAGCAGTACTTC.

This clone was counted between two and nine times. The chain uses TRBV4-3 and TRBJ2-1; the D gene is possibly TRBD1 (6 bases). Germline-derived CDR1 and CDR2 are LGHNA and YSLEER. The V end lost 3 bases, the J end lost 8 bases, and 20 bases lay between the germline ends. The length of the CDR3 is 16 residues. The CDR3 sequence is CASSHRLNYRVDEQFF. DNA for the CDR3: TGCGCCAGCAGCCACAGATTAAATTACAGGGTCGATGAGCAGTTCTTC.

The chain is built from TRBV19 and TRBJ1-1; no clear D. The CDR3 has 14 amino acids. The germline V and J ends were trimmed by 0 bases and 4 bases, with 9 bases remaining between them. Germline V gene sequence: CDR1 LNHDA, CDR2 SQIVND (reference sequence). The CDR3, as DNA: TGTGCCAGTAGTATAGATGGAGGGTTCACTGAAGCTTTCTTT. It encodes CASSIDGGFTEAFF.

The chain joins TRBV6-5 to TRBJ2-6; TRBD2 might be the D (5 bases). Per germline, CDR1 MNHEY and CDR2 SVGAGI. This CDR3 region has 15 residues. Trimming removed 2 bases at V and 4 bases at J, with 9 bases between. As DNA, the CDR3 is TGTGCCAGCAGTTACAGCGGTGCCGGGGCCAACGTCCTGACTTTC. Translated, it gives CASSYSGAGANVLTF.

The rearrangement uses TRBV6-5 and TRBJ2-7, with 7 nucleotides matching TRBD1. This CDR3 has 14 residues. Germline lookup yields CDR1 MNHEY and CDR2 SVGAGI. Trimming at V came to 1 base and at J to 4 bases, leaving 4 bases not matched to a gene. The CDR3 region has the DNA TGTGCCAGCAGTTACTATGGCAGGGGGTACGAGCAGTACTTC. This codes for CASSYYGRGYEQYF.

This sequence joins TRBV9 and TRBJ2-5; D might be TRBD2 (5 bases). Between the trimmed V and J ends, which lost 4 bases and 2 bases, there was a span of 12 bases. There are 14 residues in the CDR3. Per the germline V gene, CDR1 is SGDLS and CDR2 is YYNGEE. This CDR3 is CASSPYGRQETQYF. The CDR3 DNA reads as TGTGCCAGCAGCCCCTATGGGAGACAAGAGACCCAGTACTTC.

This clone was seen more than once but under ten times. The chain joins TRBV6-5 to TRBJ2-2; 7 bases match TRBD2. The CDR3 has 12 residues. Germline loops: CDR1 MNHEY, CDR2 SVGAGI. V trimming: 5 bases; J trimming: 8 bases; junction bases outside the gene matches: 2. CDR3 region: CASSGEGGELFF. The CDR3, as DNA: TGTGCCAGCAGTGGGGAGGGTGGGGAGCTGTTTTTT.

This chain links TRBV6-5 with TRBJ2-3, with 8 bases identical to TRBD2. The CDR3 totals 16 residues. The trim removed 0 bases at V and 0 bases at J, leaving 2 bases unmatched. In germline, CDR1 is MNHEY, CDR2 SVGAGI. The CDR3 here is CASSYSERGSTDTQYF. CDR3 DNA sequence: TGTGCCAGCAGTTACTCCGAGCGGGGGAGCACAGATACGCAGTATTTT.

In DNA form, the CDR3 reads TGTGCCAGCAGCGTAGGTATAGCGGGAGCAGATACGCAGTATTTT. It encodes CASSVGIAGADTQYF. V and J are TRBV9 and TRBJ2-3, with 9 bases fitting TRBD2. J lost 4 bases, V lost 0 bases, and 3 bases had no gene match. The CDR3 totals 15 residues. CDR1 and CDR2 (germline): SGDLS, YYNGEE.

The chain uses TRBV10-3 and TRBJ2-5; 12 bases match TRBD1. The CDR3 has 16 residues. Germline V gene lookup returns CDR1 ENHRY and CDR2 SYGVKD. V shed 2 bases, J shed 5 bases, and the junction held 6 bases outside the gene matches. In nucleotides, the CDR3 is TGTGCCATCAGTGAGAGTCCGGGACAGGGGGCTGAGACCCAGTACTTC. Its protein product is CAISESPGQGAETQYF.

The chain has TRBV5-1 and TRBJ2-7, with 9 positions matching TRBD2. This CDR3 region has 13 residues. The V and J ends lost 3 bases and 7 bases, in that order; junction bases with no gene match: 5. Germline lookup yields CDR1 SGHRS and CDR2 YFSETQ. CDR3 region: CASSSTSGGEQYF. CDR3 sequence (DNA): TGCGCCAGCAGCTCGACTAGCGGAGGGGAGCAGTACTTC.

As DNA, the CDR3 is TGTGCCAGCAGCCCCGACAGGGGAAGGACTGAAGCTTTCTTT. Translating gives CASSPDRGRTEAFF. The genes are TRBV6-5 and TRBJ1-1, with 8 positions matching TRBD1. Per germline, CDR1 MNHEY and CDR2 SVGAGI. The CDR3 consists of 14 residues. Losses at the gene ends were 6 bases for V and 5 bases for J; bases not matched to a gene: 8.

This clone was counted a few times. The chain is built from TRBV6-1 and TRBJ1-2; 8 nucleotides agree with TRBD1. The germline V gene has CDR1 MNHNS and CDR2 SASEGT. The V segment lost 0 bases and the J segment 7 bases; nucleotides outside the gene matches: 7. The CDR3 totals 15 residues. The CDR3 protein is CASSEAEDRVIGYTF. CDR3 DNA: TGTGCCAGCAGTGAAGCGGAGGACAGGGTTATTGGCTACACCTTC.

The rearrangement uses TRBV4-1 and TRBJ2-3; 10 bases are a match to TRBD2. V dropped 3 bases and J dropped 2; count of bases not matched to a gene: 5. CDR1 and CDR2 from the germline V gene are MGHRA and YSYEKL. This CDR3 region has 16 residues. The DNA for the CDR3 is TGCGCCAGCAGCCAGAGGCTAGCGGGAGCCACAGATACGCAGTATTTT. Residues: CASSQRLAGATDTQYF.

This clone showed up just a few times. This chain uses TRBV7-9 with TRBJ1-3, with 9 positions matching TRBD1. The CDR3 runs 19 residues. V lost 1 base and J lost 2; bases outside the gene matches: 12. Germline CDR1 is SEHNR and CDR2 is FQNEAQ (reference sequence). CDR3 bases: TGTGCCAGCAGCTTAGAGCCTCCCGGGACAGGGCTCCCTGGAAACACCATATATTTT. Translating it yields CASSLEPPGTGLPGNTIYF.

This rearrangement joins TRBV7-9 to TRBJ2-1, with D unresolved. Looked up from germline, CDR1 is SEHNR and CDR2 is FQNEAQ (reference sequence). The CDR3 length is 15 residues. V shed 0 bases and J shed 8 bases, with 14 bases lying between them. The CDR3 DNA reads as TGTGCCAGCAGCTTAGCGCAGGCCCCTTACGATGAGCAGTTCTTC. Translated: CASSLAQAPYDEQFF. The variable domain in full, completed from reference TRBV7-9 and TRBJ2-1, reads DTGVSQNPRHKITKRGQNVTFRCDPISEHNRLYWYRQTLGQGPEFLTYFQNEAQLEKSRLLSDRFSAERPKGSFSTLEIQRTEQGDSAMYLCASSLAQAPYDEQFFGPGTRLTVL.

V gene TRBV19 combines with J gene TRBJ2-2, with TRBD2 matching 8 bases. Unmatched junction bases numbered 8, after V lost 5 bases and J lost 6 bases. The CDR3 consists of 15 residues. Germline V gene data show CDR1 as LNHDA and CDR2 as SQIVND (reference sequence). The CDR3 DNA follows: TGTGCCAGTAGTCCCCCGGGACTAGTTTCCGGGGAGCTGTTTTTT. Translating it yields CASSPPGLVSGELFF.

This chain joins TRBV7-9 and TRBJ1-5; D gene uncertain. Germline assignment: CDR1 SEHNR and CDR2 FQNEAQ (reference sequence). The CDR3 contains 15 residues. With 4 bases removed from V and 2 bases from J, the gap between germline ends came to 12 bases. The CDR3 spells CASSSSFAGNQPQHF. CDR3 sequence (DNA): TGTGCCAGCAGCTCCTCGTTCGCAGGCAATCAGCCCCAGCATTTT.

V gene TRBV9 combines with J gene TRBJ1-1; D is unclear. The CDR3 totals 14 residues. V gave up 0 bases and J gave up 8 bases, with 14 bases separating them. CDR1 SGDLS and CDR2 YYNGEE come from the germline V gene. The CDR3 protein is CASSVDVAGTEAFF. The CDR3 DNA reads as TGTGCCAGCAGCGTAGACGTCGCGGGAACCGAAGCTTTCTTT.